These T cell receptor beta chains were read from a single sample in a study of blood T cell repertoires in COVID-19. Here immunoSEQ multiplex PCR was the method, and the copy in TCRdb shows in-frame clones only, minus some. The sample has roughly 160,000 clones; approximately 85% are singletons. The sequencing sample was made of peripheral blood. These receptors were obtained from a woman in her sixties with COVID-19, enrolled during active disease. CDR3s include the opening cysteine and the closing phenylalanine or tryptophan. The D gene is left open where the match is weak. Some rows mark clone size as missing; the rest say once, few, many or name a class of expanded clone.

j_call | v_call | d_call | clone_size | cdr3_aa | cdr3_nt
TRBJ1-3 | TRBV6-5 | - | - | CATLQGSGNTIYF | TGTGCCACCCTACAGGGCTCTGGAAACACCATATATTTT
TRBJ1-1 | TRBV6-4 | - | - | CASSADLRTGAYEAFF | TGTGCCAGCAGTGCCGATCTCCGAACAGGCGCCTATGAAGCTTTCTTT
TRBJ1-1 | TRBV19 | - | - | CASSAQGWGNTEAFF | TGTGCCAGTAGTGCCCAGGGGTGGGGAAACACTGAAGCTTTCTTT
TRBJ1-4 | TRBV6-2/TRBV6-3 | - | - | CASSYRRATNEKLFF | TGTGCCAGCAGTTACCGCCGAGCAACTAATGAAAAACTGTTTTTT
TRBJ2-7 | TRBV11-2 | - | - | CASSLSQQSYEQYF | TGTGCCAGCAGCTTGTCACAGCAGTCCTACGAGCAGTACTTC
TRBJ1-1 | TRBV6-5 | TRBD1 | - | CASSTDRGGWAFF | TGTGCCAGCAGTACGGACAGGGGGGGTTGGGCTTTCTTT
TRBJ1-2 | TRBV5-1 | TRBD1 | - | CASSVGRTGDYGYTF | TGCGCCAGCAGTGTCGGAAGGACAGGGGACTATGGCTACACCTTC
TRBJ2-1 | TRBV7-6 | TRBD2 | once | CASSATSGGRHNEQFF | TGTGCCAGCAGCGCTACTAGCGGGGGGAGGCACAATGAGCAGTTCTTC
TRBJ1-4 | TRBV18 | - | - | CASSPRVGQNEKLFF | TGTGCCAGCTCACCACGGGTGGGGCAGAATGAAAAACTGTTTTTT
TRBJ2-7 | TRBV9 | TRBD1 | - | CASSVGTGDVYEQYF | TGTGCCAGCAGCGTAGGGACAGGGGACGTCTACGAGCAGTACTTC
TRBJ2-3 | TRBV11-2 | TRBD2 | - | CASSAGLGLSTDTQYF | TGTGCCAGCAGCGCGGGACTAGGTCTTAGCACAGATACGCAGTATTTT
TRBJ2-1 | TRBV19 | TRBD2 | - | CASSQGGSGRDEQFF | TGTGCCAGCTCCCAGGGGGGTAGCGGGAGGGATGAGCAGTTCTTC
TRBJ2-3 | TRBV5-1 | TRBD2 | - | CASSLELAGASTDTQYF | TGCGCCAGCAGCTTGGAACTAGCGGGGGCTAGCACAGATACGCAGTATTTT
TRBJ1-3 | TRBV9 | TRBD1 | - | CASSVAADRGQAGNTIYF | TGTGCCAGCAGCGTAGCTGCGGACAGGGGGCAGGCTGGAAACACCATATATTTT
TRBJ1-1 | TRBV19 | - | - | CASSIEEARGNTEAFF | TGTGCCAGTAGTATAGAGGAGGCCAGGGGGAACACTGAAGCTTTCTTT
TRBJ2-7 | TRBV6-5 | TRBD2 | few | CASRTSGRISEQYF | TGTGCCAGCAGGACTAGCGGCCGGATTTCCGAGCAGTACTTC
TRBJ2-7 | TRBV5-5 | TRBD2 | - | CASSAGLAGHSYEQYF | TGTGCCAGCAGCGCGGGACTAGCGGGCCACTCCTACGAGCAGTACTTC
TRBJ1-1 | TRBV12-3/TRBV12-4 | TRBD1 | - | CASRRGQLTEAFF | TGTGCCAGCAGGAGGGGGCAGCTCACTGAAGCTTTCTTT
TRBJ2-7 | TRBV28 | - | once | CASSLGGAGTEQYF | TGTGCCAGCAGTTTGGGGGGGGCAGGGACCGAGCAGTACTTC
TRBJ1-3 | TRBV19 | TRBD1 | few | CASKRAGQVWNTIYF | TGTGCCAGTAAGAGGGCCGGACAGGTCTGGAACACCATATATTTT
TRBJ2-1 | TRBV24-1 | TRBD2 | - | CATSDSGLANEQFF | TGTGCCACCAGTGATTCGGGACTAGCCAATGAGCAGTTCTTC
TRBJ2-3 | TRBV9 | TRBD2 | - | CASSAGLAETDTQYF | TGTGCCAGCAGCGCCGGACTAGCGGAAACAGATACGCAGTATTTT
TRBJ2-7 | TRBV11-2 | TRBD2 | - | CASSLVGGRDYEQYF | TGTGCCAGCAGCTTAGTTGGTGGGAGGGACTACGAGCAGTACTTC
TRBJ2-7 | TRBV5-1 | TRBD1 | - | CASSLTGQPSYEQYF | TGCGCCAGCAGCTTGACGGGACAGCCCTCCTACGAGCAGTACTTC
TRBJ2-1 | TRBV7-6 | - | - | CASSLKGGEQFF | TGTGCCAGCAGCTTAAAAGGCGGGGAGCAGTTCTTC
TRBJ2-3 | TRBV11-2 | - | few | CASSLLSGSGTDTQYF | TGTGCCAGCAGCTTACTCTCCGGGAGTGGCACAGATACGCAGTATTTT
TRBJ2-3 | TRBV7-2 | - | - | CASSLLVGGDTQYF | TGTGCCAGCAGCTTACTCGTGGGGGGAGATACGCAGTATTTT
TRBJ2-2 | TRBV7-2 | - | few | CASSLVTGAGELFF | TGTGCCAGCAGCTTAGTCACGGGAGCCGGGGAGCTGTTTTTT
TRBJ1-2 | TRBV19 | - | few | CAGRRAGYGYTF | TGTGCCGGGCGCAGGGCTGGGTATGGCTACACCTTC
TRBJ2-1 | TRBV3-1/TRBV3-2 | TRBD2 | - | CASSHAGGPTYNEQFF | TGTGCCAGCAGCCACGCGGGAGGGCCCACCTACAATGAGCAGTTCTTC
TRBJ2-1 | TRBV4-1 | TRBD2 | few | CASSPAAGGSSYNEQFF | TGCGCCAGCAGCCCCGCAGCGGGGGGAAGCTCCTACAATGAGCAGTTCTTC
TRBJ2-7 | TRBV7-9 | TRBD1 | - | CASSLVDRVGEQYF | TGTGCCAGCAGCTTAGTGGACAGGGTGGGTGAGCAGTACTTC
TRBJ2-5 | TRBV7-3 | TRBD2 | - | CASSLSAGEETQYF | TGTGCCAGCAGCCTGTCAGCGGGGGAAGAGACCCAGTACTTC
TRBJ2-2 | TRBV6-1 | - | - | CASSEALGQLLRELFF | TGTGCCAGCAGTGAAGCGCTTGGGCAACTCTTGAGGGAGCTGTTTTTT
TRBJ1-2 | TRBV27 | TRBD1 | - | CASSLGQGVGYGYTF | TGTGCCAGCAGTTTGGGACAGGGGGTGGGTTATGGCTACACCTTC
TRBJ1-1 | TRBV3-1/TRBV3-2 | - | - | CASSQARGNTEAFF | TGTGCCAGCAGCCAAGCCAGGGGGAACACTGAAGCTTTCTTT
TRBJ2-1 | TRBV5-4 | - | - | CASSALDLGLRGEQFF | TGTGCCAGCAGCGCCCTGGACTTGGGCCTAAGAGGGGAGCAGTTCTTC
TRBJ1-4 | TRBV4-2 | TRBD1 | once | CASSQGTGTNEKLFF | TGTGCCAGCAGCCAAGGGACAGGGACTAATGAAAAACTGTTTTTT
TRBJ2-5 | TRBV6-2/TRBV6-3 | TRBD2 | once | CASIPGLAGPETQYF | TGTGCCAGCATCCCGGGACTAGCGGGACCAGAGACCCAGTACTTC
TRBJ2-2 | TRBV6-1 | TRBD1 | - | CASSAQTGGSTGELFF | TGTGCCAGCAGTGCCCAGACAGGGGGCAGCACCGGGGAGCTGTTTTTT